The 21 T cell receptor beta chains below all came from one sample that was sequenced in a study of T cells in Graves' hyperthyroidism and ophthalmopathy. RNA transcripts provided the source from which TCR beta CDR3 regions were amplified. HTBI primers drove first-round RT-PCR of the TCR CDR3. TCRdb ran MiXCR on the multiplex PCR reads and lists one entry per CDR3 protein. The table has approximately 370,000 distinct CDR3 sequences, about a sixth seen once; the top ten hold approximately 30%. The sequenced material came from blood. The receptors originated from a woman in her 30s with Graves' hyperthyroidism that later progressed to Graves' ophthalmopathy.

This clonotype was seen ten or more times. The V and J genes are TRBV6-9 and TRBJ1-4; no clear D gene. The CDR3 length is 12 residues. With 3 bases removed from V and 6 bases from J, the gap between germline ends came to 5 bases. Germline CDR1 MNHGY, CDR2 SVAAGI. The CDR3 DNA sequence: TGTGCCAGCAGTTACAAGGATGAAAAACTGTTTTTT. It specifies CASSYKDEKLFF.

The J gene is TRBJ2-7, the V gene TRBV29-1, with 7 positions matching TRBD1. CDR1 SQVTM and CDR2 ANQGSEA come from the germline V gene. V dropped 5 bases and J dropped 0; count of bases not matched to a gene: 7. The CDR3 is 14 amino acids. CDR3 in amino acids: CSVCSGTDSYEQYF. In DNA form, the CDR3 reads TGCAGCGTTTGTTCCGGGACAGACTCCTACGAGCAGTACTTC.

The V gene is TRBV12-3 or TRBV12-4, the J gene TRBJ2-3, with 12 nucleotides matching TRBD2. The ends lost 8 bases at V and 4 bases at J; junction bases unmatched: 13. This CDR3 has 17 amino acids. The chain's CDR3 is CASSTRLAGVGADTQYF. In DNA, the CDR3 is TGTGCCAGCTCAACCAGACTAGCGGGAGTAGGCGCAGATACGCAGTATTTT.

This clonotype was counted many times. The chain joins TRBV28 to TRBJ2-1, with 10 bases that match TRBD2. This CDR3 contains 15 residues. V dropped 4 bases and J dropped 7; count of bases not matched to a gene: 7. Germline V gives CDR1 MDHEN, CDR2 SYDVKM. The CDR3 coding sequence is TGTGCCAGCAGTTCCCCGAGCGGGAGGGGAAATGAGCAGTTCTTC. It translates to CASSSPSGRGNEQFF.

The gene calls are TRBV19 and TRBJ2-1; 8 bases fit TRBD2. This CDR3 is built from 17 residues. Germline lookup yields CDR1 LNHDA and CDR2 SQIVND (reference sequence). V lost 4 bases, J lost 12 bases, and 20 bases stayed unmatched. The CDR3 protein is CASSNHPRLAGGPRQFF. Here the CDR3 DNA reads TGTGCCAGTAGTAATCACCCGCGATTGGCGGGGGGACCCCGGCAGTTCTTC.

The chain uses TRBV24-1 and TRBJ2-1; TRBD1 agrees at 9 bases. J was trimmed by 6 bases and V by 3 bases; bases with no gene match: 8. The CDR3 spans 16 residues. CDR1 and CDR2 (germline): KGHDR, SFDVKD. The CDR3 spells CATSDAQGARSNEQFF. The CDR3 region has the DNA TGTGCCACCAGTGATGCACAGGGGGCGAGATCCAATGAGCAGTTCTTC.

The table lists this clonotype with many counts. The chain joins TRBV19 to TRBJ2-7; 7 nucleotides align to TRBD1. V trimming: 10 bases; J trimming: 0 bases; junction bases outside the gene matches: 9. This CDR3 is built from 14 residues. CDR1 and CDR2 (germline): LNHDA, SQIVND (reference sequence). CDR3 sequence reads: CATTPRDSSYEQYF. The CDR3 DNA reads TGTGCCACCACCCCCCGGGACAGCTCCTACGAGCAGTACTTC.

Ten or more counts support this clonotype. The CDR3 nucleotides are TGTGCCAGTAGCTTCAGGGGGGGCACTGAAGCTTTCTTT. Its translation is CASSFRGGTEAFF. The rearrangement links TRBV19 to TRBJ1-1, with TRBD1 matching 7 bases. This CDR3 spans 13 amino acids. Germline-derived CDR1 and CDR2 are LNHDA and SQIVND (reference sequence). With V trimmed by 6 bases and J by 4 bases, 5 bases remained unmatched.

V and J are TRBV4-1 and TRBJ2-7, with unresolved D. The CDR3 sequence is 14 residues long. Trimming removed 2 bases from V and 6 bases from J, with 14 bases in between. Per the germline V gene, CDR1 is MGHRA and CDR2 is YSYEKL. The CDR3 spells CASSQPYGEGEQYF. The CDR3 region has the DNA TGCGCCAGCAGCCAACCTTACGGAGAAGGCGAGCAGTACTTC.

This clonotype was picked up many times. V usage is TRBV28 and J usage is TRBJ2-1, with D tentatively TRBD1 or TRBD2 (5 bases each). Germline V gene data show CDR1 as MDHEN and CDR2 as SYDVKM. V was pared by 5 bases and J by 6 bases, with 17 bases between. The CDR3 covers 15 residues. The CDR3 nucleotides are TGTGCCAGCAGTCCACGAGGGCGTGGGACCAATGAGCAGTTCTTC. Translated, it gives CASSPRGRGTNEQFF.

This clonotype was found many times. One end of the junction varies from germline; a read error may be responsible. CDR3 bases: TGTGCCAGCAGTTTCCGGCAGAACACCGGGGAGCTGTTTTTT. Translated, it gives CASSFRQNTGELFF. J is TRBJ2-2 and V is TRBV5-1; D is undetermined. CDR1 is SGHRS, CDR2 YFSETQ, per germline. The CDR3 is 14 residues long.

This chain uses TRBV20-1 with TRBJ2-7; tentatively, D is TRBD2 (6 bases). Trimming left V 0 bases short and J 6 bases short, with 15 bases between. From germline, CDR1 is DFQATT and CDR2 SNEGSKA (reference sequence). This CDR3 region has 14 residues. The CDR3 loop is CSARDLRGRSEQYF. CDR3 nucleotides: TGCAGTGCTAGAGATTTGCGGGGAAGGTCCGAGCAGTACTTC.

A note on this clonotype: The junction departs from the called germline gene at one end, perhaps through a read error. This sequence joins TRBV4-1 and TRBJ1-1; D not certain. Germline V gives CDR1 MGHRA, CDR2 YSYEKL. CDR3 length: 14 residues. The CDR3 DNA reads TGCGCCAGCAGCCAATCTTCAGTGAACACTGAAGCTTCCTTT. As protein: CASSQSSVNTEASF.

The rearrangement uses TRBV25-1 and TRBJ2-5; perhaps TRBD1 as D (6 bases). Germline-derived CDR1 and CDR2 are MGHDK and SYGVNS. The CDR3 contains 14 residues. Trimming left V 4 bases short and J 2 bases short, with 11 bases between. The CDR3, as DNA: TGTGCCAGCAGTGTTAGAGGGGGTCAAGAGACCCAGTACTTC. Translation gives CASSVRGGQETQYF.

The chain recombines TRBV20-1 with TRBJ1-4; D unresolved. Germline loops: CDR1 DFQATT, CDR2 SNEGSKA (reference sequence). This CDR3 is built from 14 residues. CDR3 amino acids: CSPVLDATNEKLFF. CDR3 DNA: TGCAGCCCCGTTCTCGATGCAACTAATGAAAAACTGTTTTTT.

The rearrangement uses TRBV6-1 and TRBJ2-7, with a weak D call TRBD1 (6 bases). The CDR3 contains 17 residues. CDR1 is MNHNS, CDR2 SASEGT, per germline. Trimming shortened V by 7 bases and J by 4 bases, and 26 bases separated the two germline ends. CDR3 in amino acids: CASNTRSGVRGAYEQYV. Written as DNA, the CDR3 is TGTGCCAGCAACACCCGTTCAGGGGTCCGGGGAGCTTACGAGCAGTACGTC.

This clonotype was observed at least ten times. The chain links TRBV6-1 to TRBJ2-5; D is unresolved. The CDR3 totals 11 residues. The germline V gene encodes CDR1 MNHNS and CDR2 SASEGT. The germline V and J ends were trimmed by 5 bases and 5 bases, with 6 bases remaining between them. In DNA, the CDR3 is TGTGCCAGCAGTCAAATGGAGACCCAGTACTTC. It yields the protein CASSQMETQYF.

The chain uses TRBV11-3 and TRBJ2-2, with D possibly being TRBD1 (5 bases). The CDR3 runs to 14 residues. V was trimmed by 5 bases and J by 6 bases, leaving 13 bases between them. The germline gives CDR1 SGHNT, CDR2 YENEEA. The CDR3 DNA reads as TGTGCCAGCAGCCCCCCGATAGGGGCCGGGGAGCTGTTTTTT. It codes for CASSPPIGAGELFF.

The sample holds a few counts of this clonotype. The chain combines TRBV20-1 with TRBJ2-6; no definite D call. CDR3 size: 15 residues. V shed 0 bases and J shed 0 bases, with 6 bases lying between them. CDR1 is DFQATT, CDR2 SNEGSKA, per germline (reference sequence). CDR3: CSARDQSSGANVLTF. CDR3 sequence (DNA): TGCAGTGCTAGAGATCAAAGCTCTGGGGCCAACGTCCTGACTTTC.

This clonotype was counted many times. V and J are TRBV2 and TRBJ2-3, with D hard to call. The germline V and J ends were trimmed by 3 bases and 7 bases, with 5 bases remaining between them. This CDR3 has 11 amino acids. Germline V gene lookup returns CDR1 SNHLY and CDR2 FYNNEI. CDR3: CASSDINTQYF. CDR3 in DNA: TGTGCCAGCAGTGATATAAATACGCAGTATTTT.

The chain joins TRBV2 to TRBJ2-2, with 12 bases lining up with TRBD2. This CDR3 spans 15 amino acids. With 2 bases clipped from V and 5 bases from J, the junction kept 0 bases outside the gene matches. Germline CDR1 and CDR2: SNHLY and FYNNEI. The CDR3 here is CASSETSGRTGELFF. In DNA form, the CDR3 reads TGTGCCAGCAGTGAAACTAGCGGGAGGACCGGGGAGCTGTTTTTT.